The entry below describes one T cell receptor beta chain. Its antigen is as yet unknown. These data originate in a study of CD8+CD57+ T cells in acquired aplastic anemia. As for the study in general: Mean yield of DNA from sorted CD4+ and CD8+ cells was approximately 3 ug. The average read count for CD4+ cells in healthy donors was some 9.9 million. Study-wide results and limits: About 29 CD8+ CDR3 sequences occurred in both the patients and the controls. Between the patient and control groups, CD8+ Simpson's diversity did not differ significantly.

CDR3 and TCR beta VDJ profiling relied on a genomic DNA template. TCRdb independently ran MiXCR on the reads; one entry per CDR3 protein. The table lists about 160,000 distinct CDR3 sequences, around 40% of them singletons, with around 0.96% in the top ten. The specimen was sorted CD4+, CD8+, or CD8+CD57+ T cells (not recorded which) from PBMCs. This sequence was found in a human donor in good health.

The CDR3 region is CASSAGLGNQPQHF. For the CDR3, the DNA is TGTGCCAGTAGCGCGGGATTGGGCAATCAGCCCCAGCATTTT. The J gene is TRBJ1-5, the V gene TRBV19; D is unresolved. V lost 6 bases to trimming and J lost 2 bases, with 11 bases between them. CDR3 size: 14 residues. CDR1 LNHDA and CDR2 SQIVND come from the germline V gene (reference sequence).